These T cell receptor beta chains were read from a single sample in a study of blood T cell repertoires in COVID-19. Generated by immunoSEQ multiplex PCR, the TCRdb table keeps only in-frame clones and is missing some. The sample includes roughly 250,000 clones, approximately 91% of them seen just once. The sample taken for sequencing was peripheral blood. All receptors derive from a woman aged 40-49 years who had recovered from COVID-19. Each CDR3 is given with its conserved first and last residue. D genes are given only for firm matches. Where a row states a size, it is once, few, many or the class of an expanded clone; other rows omit it.

CDR3 length | J gene | D gene | V gene | clone size | CDR3 protein | CDR3 DNA
14 | TRBJ1-5 | TRBD1 | TRBV5-5 | NA | CASSWGTGSQPQHF | TGTGCCAGCAGCTGGGGGACAGGGTCTCAGCCCCAGCATTTT
15 | TRBJ2-7 | NA | TRBV19 | NA | CASSKEQGISYEQYF | TGTGCCAGTAGTAAGGAACAGGGCATCTCCTACGAGCAGTACTTC
16 | TRBJ1-3 | NA | TRBV10-3 | NA | CAISPSGGLSGNTIYF | TGTGCCATCAGTCCGTCGGGGGGCCTCTCTGGAAACACCATATATTTT
12 | TRBJ2-7 | NA | TRBV28 | few | CASRSQGYEQYF | TGTGCCAGCAGATCACAGGGCTACGAGCAGTACTTC
20 | TRBJ1-4 | NA | TRBV3-1/TRBV3-2 | once | CASSQQPTRRLEATNEKLFF | TGTGCCAGCAGCCAGCAACCCACCCGTCGACTGGAAGCAACTAATGAAAAACTGTTTTTT
12 | TRBJ1-1 | NA | TRBV30 | NA | CAWKTAYTEAFF | TGTGCCTGGAAGACTGCATACACTGAAGCTTTCTTT
16 | TRBJ2-3 | TRBD2 | TRBV11-2 | NA | CASSSRLAGGPDTQYF | TGTGCCAGCAGCTCCAGACTAGCGGGAGGGCCAGATACGCAGTATTTT
14 | TRBJ1-2 | TRBD1 | TRBV3-1/TRBV3-2 | NA | CASSQVGTAYGYTF | TGTGCCAGCAGCCAAGTAGGGACAGCGTATGGCTACACCTTC
15 | TRBJ1-5 | NA | TRBV4-3 | NA | CASSQDPAGHQPQHF | TGCGCCAGCAGCCAAGACCCAGCAGGGCACCAGCCCCAGCATTTT
12 | TRBJ2-7 | TRBD2 | TRBV6-6 | NA | CAGNLAGGPQYF | TGTGCCGGGAACCTAGCGGGAGGGCCCCAGTACTTC
15 | TRBJ2-5 | TRBD1 | TRBV4-1 | few | CASSQDRTGVGTQYF | TGCGCCAGCAGCCAAGATAGGACAGGGGTGGGGACCCAGTACTTC
12 | TRBJ2-1 | NA | TRBV28 | NA | CATQGLRNEQFF | TGTGCCACCCAGGGGTTGCGGAATGAGCAGTTCTTC
15 | TRBJ1-2 | TRBD1 | TRBV4-3 | NA | CASSQEGTGGNGYTF | TGCGCCAGCAGCCAAGAAGGGACAGGGGGGAATGGCTACACCTTC
13 | TRBJ1-2 | NA | TRBV18 | NA | CASSPTAAYGYTF | TGTGCCAGCTCACCCACAGCTGCCTATGGCTACACCTTC
13 | TRBJ2-7 | TRBD1 | TRBV28 | NA | CASSSGGPYEQYF | TGTGCCAGCAGCTCAGGGGGCCCCTACGAGCAGTACTTC
14 | TRBJ2-4 | NA | TRBV6-5 | NA | CASSYSGLKNIQYF | TGTGCCAGCAGTTACTCGGGACTGAAAAACATTCAGTACTTC
13 | TRBJ2-7 | NA | TRBV5-5 | NA | CASSSFSVGEQYF | TGTGCCAGCAGCTCGTTTAGTGTTGGCGAGCAGTACTTC